Listed below are T cell receptor beta chains from one sample, sequenced in a study of T-cell memory formation after mild COVID-19. TCRdb independently ran MiXCR on the 5' RACE reads; one entry per CDR3 protein. The sample records 120,000 to 150,000 distinct CDR3 sequences, 14% to 15% being singletons. Sequencing was carried out using PBMCs or a T cell subset sorted from them (not recorded which). These receptors were obtained from an adult woman who had mild COVID-19 (a few samples of this study predate the infection). Cell type and time point are not known. CDR3s include the opening cysteine and the closing phenylalanine or tryptophan. Fields, in order: V gene, D gene, clone size, J gene, CDR3 protein, CDR3 DNA. A D gene is named only where the DNA matches it firmly. Clone size appears in some rows only: once, few, many, or a class for an expanded clone.

v_call: TRBV5-1; d_call: .; clone_size: .; j_call: TRBJ2-1; cdr3_aa: CASSLDVGKRYEQFF; cdr3_nt: TGCGCCAGCAGCTTGGATGTAGGGAAGAGGTATGAGCAGTTCTTC
v_call: TRBV29-1; d_call: .; clone_size: few; j_call: TRBJ1-3; cdr3_aa: CSVLDTGISGNTIYF; cdr3_nt: TGCAGCGTTCTAGACACAGGGATTTCTGGAAACACCATATATTTT
v_call: TRBV6-6; d_call: TRBD2; clone_size: .; j_call: TRBJ2-7; cdr3_aa: CASSYSPTSGGSYEQYF; cdr3_nt: TGTGCCAGCAGTTACTCACCGACTAGCGGGGGTTCCTACGAGCAGTACTTC
v_call: TRBV18; d_call: TRBD1; clone_size: few; j_call: TRBJ2-7; cdr3_aa: CASSPPRTGSTYEQYF; cdr3_nt: TGTGCCAGCTCACCCCCCCGGACAGGGTCAACCTACGAGCAGTACTTC
v_call: TRBV6-5; d_call: .; clone_size: few; j_call: TRBJ1-1; cdr3_aa: CASSSGQIGLNTEAFF; cdr3_nt: TGTGCCAGCAGCTCGGGACAAATTGGTCTAAACACTGAAGCTTTCTTT
v_call: TRBV4-1; d_call: .; clone_size: few; j_call: TRBJ1-4; cdr3_aa: CASSQDNIGEKLFF; cdr3_nt: TGCGCCAGCAGCCAAGATAATATCGGGGAAAAACTGTTTTTT
v_call: TRBV20-1; d_call: .; clone_size: .; j_call: TRBJ2-7; cdr3_aa: CSARWVTYEQYF; cdr3_nt: TGCAGTGCTAGATGGGTCACCTACGAGCAGTACTTC
v_call: TRBV2; d_call: .; clone_size: .; j_call: TRBJ2-7; cdr3_aa: CATRDRIGYEQYF; cdr3_nt: TGTGCCACCCGAGACAGGATTGGCTACGAGCAGTACTTC
v_call: TRBV7-8; d_call: .; clone_size: few; j_call: TRBJ1-1; cdr3_aa: CASSLWEATEAFF; cdr3_nt: TGTGCCAGCAGCTTGTGGGAGGCCACTGAAGCTTTCTTT
v_call: TRBV7-6; d_call: TRBD1; clone_size: few; j_call: TRBJ2-7; cdr3_aa: CATQGGTGASEQYF; cdr3_nt: TGTGCCACCCAGGGCGGGACAGGGGCGAGCGAGCAGTACTTC
v_call: TRBV7-3; d_call: .; clone_size: .; j_call: TRBJ2-7; cdr3_aa: CASSLTAGNTYEQYF; cdr3_nt: TGTGCCAGCAGCTTAACGGCCGGGAACACCTACGAGCAGTACTTC
v_call: TRBV19; d_call: TRBD2; clone_size: few; j_call: TRBJ2-1; cdr3_aa: CASSMVAGGSEQFF; cdr3_nt: TGTGCCAGTAGTATGGTAGCGGGAGGGAGTGAGCAGTTCTTC
v_call: TRBV2; d_call: TRBD1; clone_size: .; j_call: TRBJ1-1; cdr3_aa: CASEDRAGTEAFF; cdr3_nt: TGTGCCAGCGAGGACAGGGCGGGCACTGAAGCTTTCTTT
v_call: TRBV6-5; d_call: TRBD2; clone_size: many; j_call: TRBJ2-5; cdr3_aa: CASSLLALAETQYF; cdr3_nt: TGTGCCAGCAGCCTACTAGCGTTGGCCGAGACCCAGTACTTC
v_call: TRBV4-3; d_call: .; clone_size: .; j_call: TRBJ2-7; cdr3_aa: CASSQAFTGGYEQYF; cdr3_nt: TGCGCCAGCAGCCAAGCCTTCACGGGCGGCTACGAGCAGTACTTC
v_call: TRBV12-3/TRBV12-4; d_call: .; clone_size: few; j_call: TRBJ2-1; cdr3_aa: CASSLGGPHEQFF; cdr3_nt: TGTGCCAGCAGTTTGGGGGGGCCGCATGAGCAGTTCTTC
v_call: TRBV6-2/TRBV6-3; d_call: TRBD2; clone_size: .; j_call: TRBJ2-5; cdr3_aa: CASSPFGGMEETQYF; cdr3_nt: TGTGCCAGCAGCCCTTTCGGGGGGATGGAAGAGACCCAGTACTTC
v_call: TRBV5-1; d_call: .; clone_size: .; j_call: TRBJ1-6; cdr3_aa: CASSSSETGPYNSPLHF; cdr3_nt: TGCGCCAGCAGCTCCTCGGAGACAGGACCCTATAATTCACCCCTCCACTTT
v_call: TRBV7-3; d_call: .; clone_size: few; j_call: TRBJ2-1; cdr3_aa: CASSLLLGSDNEQFF; cdr3_nt: TGTGCCAGCAGCTTACTATTAGGATCCGACAATGAGCAGTTCTTC
v_call: TRBV16; d_call: .; clone_size: few; j_call: TRBJ2-2; cdr3_aa: CASSPTRAGPTGELFF; cdr3_nt: TGTGCCAGCAGCCCAACTCGGGCAGGCCCAACCGGGGAGCTGTTTTTT
v_call: TRBV12-3/TRBV12-4; d_call: TRBD1; clone_size: .; j_call: TRBJ1-6; cdr3_aa: CASSPWDSENSPLHF; cdr3_nt: TGTGCCAGCAGCCCATGGGACAGTGAGAATTCACCCCTCCACTTT
v_call: TRBV9; d_call: TRBD2; clone_size: .; j_call: TRBJ2-3; cdr3_aa: CASRAGLAGPSDTQYF; cdr3_nt: TGTGCCAGCAGAGCCGGACTAGCGGGACCCTCAGATACGCAGTATTTT
v_call: TRBV13; d_call: TRBD2; clone_size: .; j_call: TRBJ2-3; cdr3_aa: CASSSEREVTDTQYF; cdr3_nt: TGTGCCAGCAGCTCAGAGCGGGAGGTCACAGATACGCAGTATTTT
v_call: TRBV12-3/TRBV12-4; d_call: TRBD1; clone_size: .; j_call: TRBJ1-2; cdr3_aa: CASSRTGTGDNYGYTF; cdr3_nt: TGTGCCAGCAGTAGGACCGGGACAGGGGATAACTATGGCTACACCTTC
v_call: TRBV30; d_call: TRBD1; clone_size: few; j_call: TRBJ1-2; cdr3_aa: CAWSAGQGYYTF; cdr3_nt: TGTGCCTGGAGTGCGGGACAGGGGTACTACACCTTC
v_call: TRBV7-9; d_call: .; clone_size: few; j_call: TRBJ2-1; cdr3_aa: CASSLAFRPALNEQFF; cdr3_nt: TGTGCCAGCAGCTTAGCGTTTAGACCTGCCCTCAATGAGCAGTTCTTC
v_call: TRBV20-1; d_call: TRBD2; clone_size: many; j_call: TRBJ2-5; cdr3_aa: CSASVAGGRETQYF; cdr3_nt: TGCAGTGCTAGCGTAGCGGGAGGGCGAGAGACCCAGTACTTC
v_call: TRBV29-1; d_call: .; clone_size: few; j_call: TRBJ1-2; cdr3_aa: CSVEDLVGTYGYTF; cdr3_nt: TGCAGCGTTGAAGATCTTGTGGGGACCTATGGCTACACCTTC
v_call: TRBV15; d_call: .; clone_size: many; j_call: TRBJ2-7; cdr3_aa: CATSRESGSNHEQYF; cdr3_nt: TGTGCCACCAGCAGAGAGTCCGGGAGTAACCACGAGCAGTACTTC
v_call: TRBV27; d_call: .; clone_size: .; j_call: TRBJ2-1; cdr3_aa: CASSFLSGGRGYNEQFF; cdr3_nt: TGTGCCAGCAGTTTCTTATCGGGAGGCAGGGGTTACAATGAGCAGTTCTTC
v_call: TRBV14; d_call: .; clone_size: few; j_call: TRBJ2-1; cdr3_aa: CASSLSNNEQFF; cdr3_nt: TGTGCCAGCAGTTTAAGCAACAATGAGCAGTTCTTC
v_call: TRBV13; d_call: .; clone_size: few; j_call: TRBJ2-7; cdr3_aa: CASRVGSYEQYF; cdr3_nt: TGTGCCAGCAGAGTAGGATCCTACGAGCAGTACTTC
v_call: TRBV7-9; d_call: .; clone_size: .; j_call: TRBJ1-2; cdr3_aa: CASSLAQWAEMEGYTF; cdr3_nt: TGTGCCAGCAGCTTAGCGCAGTGGGCGGAGATGGAAGGCTACACCTTC
v_call: TRBV29-1; d_call: TRBD2; clone_size: few; j_call: TRBJ2-3; cdr3_aa: CSADSGSTDTQYF; cdr3_nt: TGCAGCGCCGATAGCGGGAGCACAGATACGCAGTATTTT
v_call: TRBV27; d_call: .; clone_size: .; j_call: TRBJ2-1; cdr3_aa: CASSLGPGSEQFF; cdr3_nt: TGTGCCAGCAGTTTAGGGCCAGGGAGTGAGCAGTTCTTC
v_call: TRBV29-1; d_call: TRBD1; clone_size: many; j_call: TRBJ2-2; cdr3_aa: CSVDTGTGNTGELFF; cdr3_nt: TGCAGCGTAGACACCGGGACAGGGAACACCGGGGAGCTGTTTTTT
v_call: TRBV11-3; d_call: .; clone_size: few; j_call: TRBJ2-1; cdr3_aa: CASSFRRAHNEQFF; cdr3_nt: TGTGCCAGCAGCTTTCGGCGGGCGCACAATGAGCAGTTCTTC
v_call: TRBV6-5; d_call: .; clone_size: few; j_call: TRBJ2-5; cdr3_aa: CASSYSDCPGYQETQYF; cdr3_nt: TGTGCCAGCAGTTACTCGGATTGTCCAGGGTACCAAGAGACCCAGTACTTC
v_call: TRBV7-3; d_call: .; clone_size: few; j_call: TRBJ2-3; cdr3_aa: CASSLSHTDTQYF; cdr3_nt: TGTGCCAGCAGCTTAAGTCACACAGATACGCAGTATTTT
v_call: TRBV9; d_call: TRBD1; clone_size: .; j_call: TRBJ1-2; cdr3_aa: CASSVATGDYGYTF; cdr3_nt: TGTGCCAGCAGCGTAGCAACAGGGGACTATGGCTACACCTTC